This paragraph reports one T cell receptor beta chain. Its antigen is currently unknown. These data originate in a study of OX40 agonist ivuxolimab in advanced cancers. About the research overall: The patients received agonistic anti-OX40 (CD134) antibody ivuxolimab. While on treatment, patients had intravenous ivuxolimab at 0.01 to 10 mg/kg every 2 weeks. Those enrolled were 80% to 85% male, with a mean age of approximately 60 years and ages from roughly 20 to 85.

The assay was immunoSEQ multiplex PCR, and TCRdb's table has in-frame clones only and misses some. The sample has some 80,000 clones, about 88% seen once; the top ten hold about 7%. With 6 bases removed from V and 2 bases from J, the gap between germline ends came to 11 bases. Looked up from germline, CDR1 is ENHRY and CDR2 is SYGVKD. This CDR3 is built from 13 residues. Study conclusions and caveats: In the 0.1 to 3.0 mg/kg range, CD4+ and CD8+ blood T cells had expanded clonally by week 6.

The gene calls are TRBV10-3 and TRBJ2-7; no definite D call. Material: CD4+ or CD8+ T cells sorted from blood, obtained in a trial of the OX40 agonist ivuxolimab. The TCR originated in an adult with an advanced solid tumor such as melanoma, head and neck, liver or kidney cancer. CDR3 nucleotide sequence: TGTGCCATCAGGTATGGGCAGCCCTACGAGCAGTACTTC. Translated, it gives CAIRYGQPYEQYF.